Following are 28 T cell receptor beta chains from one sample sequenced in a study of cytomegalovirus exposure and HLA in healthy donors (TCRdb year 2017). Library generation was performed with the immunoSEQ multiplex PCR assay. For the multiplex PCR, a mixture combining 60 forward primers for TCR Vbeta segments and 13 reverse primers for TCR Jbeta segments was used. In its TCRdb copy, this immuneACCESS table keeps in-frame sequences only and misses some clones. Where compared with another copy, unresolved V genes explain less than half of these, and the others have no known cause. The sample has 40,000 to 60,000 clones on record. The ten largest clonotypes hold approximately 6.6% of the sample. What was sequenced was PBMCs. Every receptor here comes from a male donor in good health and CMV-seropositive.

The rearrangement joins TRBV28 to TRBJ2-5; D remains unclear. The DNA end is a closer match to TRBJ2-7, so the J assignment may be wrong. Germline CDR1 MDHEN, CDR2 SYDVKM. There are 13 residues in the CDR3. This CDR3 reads CASSAIAPYEQYF. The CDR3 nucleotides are TGTGCCAGCAGTGCCATAGCCCCCTACGAGCAGTACTTC.

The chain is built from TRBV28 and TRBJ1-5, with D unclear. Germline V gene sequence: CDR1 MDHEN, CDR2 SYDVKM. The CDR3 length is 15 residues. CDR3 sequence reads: CGVYTGSGMGQPQHF. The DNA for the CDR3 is TGTGGAGTCTATACCGGGTCGGGGATGGGTCAGCCCCAGCATTTT.

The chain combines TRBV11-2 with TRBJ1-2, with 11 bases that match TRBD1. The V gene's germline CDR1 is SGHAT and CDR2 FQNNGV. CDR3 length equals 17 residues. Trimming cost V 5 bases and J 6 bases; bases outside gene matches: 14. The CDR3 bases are TGTGCCAGCAGCCCAATCCGGCGGACAGGGGGCGCGGATGGCTACACCTTC. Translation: CASSPIRRTGGADGYTF. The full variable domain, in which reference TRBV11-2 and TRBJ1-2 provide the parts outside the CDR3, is EAGVAQSPRYKIIEKRQSVAFWCNPISGHATLYWYQQILGQGPKLLIQFQNNGVVDDSQLPKDRFSAERLKGVDSTLKIQPAKLEDSAVYLCASSPIRRTGGADGYTFGSGTRLTVV.

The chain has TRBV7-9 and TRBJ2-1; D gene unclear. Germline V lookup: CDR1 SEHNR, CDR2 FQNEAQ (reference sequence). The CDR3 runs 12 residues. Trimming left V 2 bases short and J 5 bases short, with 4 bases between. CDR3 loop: CASSLLDNEQFF. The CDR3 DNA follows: TGTGCCAGCAGCTTACTCGACAATGAGCAGTTCTTC.

CDR3 protein: CASSVGAGVTEAFF. In nucleotides, the CDR3 is TGTGCCAGCAGCGTAGGGGCAGGGGTTACTGAAGCTTTCTTT. The V gene is TRBV9, the J gene TRBJ1-1; D is perhaps TRBD1 (6 bases). The CDR3 loop spans 14 amino acids. Looked up from germline, CDR1 is SGDLS and CDR2 is YYNGEE. Trimming took 0 bases from V and 5 from J, leaving 11 bases between them. Full variable domain (remainder filled in from reference TRBV9 and TRBJ1-1): DSGVTQTPKHLITATGQRVTLRCSPRSGDLSVYWYQQSLDQGLQFLIQYYNGEERAKGNILERFSAQQFPDLHSELNLSSLELGDSALYFCASSVGAGVTEAFFGQGTRLTVV.

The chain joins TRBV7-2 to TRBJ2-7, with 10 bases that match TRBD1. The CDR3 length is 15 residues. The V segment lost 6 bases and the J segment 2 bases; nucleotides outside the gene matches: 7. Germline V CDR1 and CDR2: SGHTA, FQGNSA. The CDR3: CASSFTGTGAYEQYF. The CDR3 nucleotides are TGTGCCAGCAGTTTTACCGGGACAGGGGCCTACGAGCAGTACTTC. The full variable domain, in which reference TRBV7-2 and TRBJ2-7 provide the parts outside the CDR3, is GAGVSQSPSNKVTEKGKDVELRCDPISGHTALYWYRQSLGQGLEFLIYFQGNSAPDKSGLPSDRFSAERTGGSVSTLTIQRTQQEDSAVYLCASSFTGTGAYEQYFGPGTRLTVT.

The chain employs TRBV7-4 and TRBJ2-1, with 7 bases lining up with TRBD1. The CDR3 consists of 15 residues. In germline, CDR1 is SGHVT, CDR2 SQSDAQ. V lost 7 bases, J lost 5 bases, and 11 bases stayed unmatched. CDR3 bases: TGTGCCAGCATCTCGACAGGGTATCCACACAATGAGCAGTTCTTC. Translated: CASISTGYPHNEQFF.

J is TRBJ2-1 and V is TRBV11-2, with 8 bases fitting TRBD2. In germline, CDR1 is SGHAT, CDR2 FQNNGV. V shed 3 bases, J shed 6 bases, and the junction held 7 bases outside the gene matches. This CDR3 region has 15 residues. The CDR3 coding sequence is TGTGCCAGCAGCTTTGTCGGGGGGGCCATCAATGAGCAGTTCTTC. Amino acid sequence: CASSFVGGAINEQFF.

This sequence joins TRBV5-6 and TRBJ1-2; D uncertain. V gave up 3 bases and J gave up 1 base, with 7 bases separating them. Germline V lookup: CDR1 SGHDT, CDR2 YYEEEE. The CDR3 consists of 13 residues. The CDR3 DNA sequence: TGTGCCAGCAGCTCCCAGGATAACTATGGCTACACCTTC. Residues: CASSSQDNYGYTF.

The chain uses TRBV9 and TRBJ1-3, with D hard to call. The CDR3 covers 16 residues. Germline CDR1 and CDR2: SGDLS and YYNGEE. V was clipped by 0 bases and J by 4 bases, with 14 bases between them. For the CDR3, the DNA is TGTGCCAGCAGCGTAGGGAGGGTTCTAGGCGGAAACACCATATATTTT. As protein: CASSVGRVLGGNTIYF.

CDR3 protein: CASTPDSLNTEAFF. The CDR3 DNA is TGTGCCAGCACCCCGGACAGTTTGAACACTGAAGCTTTCTTT. The chain carries TRBV28 and TRBJ1-1; possible D gene TRBD1, 6 bases. V lost 7 bases and J 0 bases, leaving 12 bases between the germline ends. Per the germline V gene, CDR1 is MDHEN and CDR2 is SYDVKM. The length of the CDR3 is 14 residues.

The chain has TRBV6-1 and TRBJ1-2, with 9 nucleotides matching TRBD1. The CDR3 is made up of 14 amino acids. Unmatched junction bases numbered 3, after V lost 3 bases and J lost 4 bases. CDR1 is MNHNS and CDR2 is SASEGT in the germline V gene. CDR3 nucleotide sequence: TGTGCCAGCAGTGAGGACAGGGGAGGCTATGGCTACACCTTC. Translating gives CASSEDRGGYGYTF.

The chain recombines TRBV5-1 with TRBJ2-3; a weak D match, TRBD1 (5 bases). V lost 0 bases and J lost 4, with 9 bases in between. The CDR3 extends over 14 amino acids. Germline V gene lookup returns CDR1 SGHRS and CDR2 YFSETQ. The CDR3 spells CASSLATGSDTQYF. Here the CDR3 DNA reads TGCGCCAGCAGCTTGGCAACAGGTTCAGATACGCAGTATTTT.

In DNA, the CDR3 is TGCAGCGTTAGGGAGGGGACCTATGGCTACACCTTC. The encoded protein is CSVREGTYGYTF. The J gene is TRBJ1-2, the V gene TRBV29-1, with a tentative D call TRBD1 (5 bases). Germline V CDR1 and CDR2: SQVTM, ANQGSEA. The CDR3 has 12 amino acids. The V and J ends lost 5 bases and 4 bases respectively, with 11 bases between them. Looking up the rest from reference TRBV29-1 and TRBJ1-2 gives the full variable domain: SAVISQKPSRDICQRGTSLTIQCQVDSQVTMMFWYRQQPGQSLTLIATANQGSEATYESGFVIDKFPISRPNLTFSTLTVSNMSPEDSSIYLCSVREGTYGYTFGSGTRLTVV.

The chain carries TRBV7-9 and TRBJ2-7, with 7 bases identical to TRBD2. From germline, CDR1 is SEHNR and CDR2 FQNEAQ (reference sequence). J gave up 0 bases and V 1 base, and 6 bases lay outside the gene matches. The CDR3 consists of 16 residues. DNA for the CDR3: TGTGCCAGCAGCTTAGGGTGGGGGGGGACCTCCTACGAGCAGTACTTC. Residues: CASSLGWGGTSYEQYF.

The CDR3 DNA is TGTGCCAGCAGCCTTGCCGGGACTAGCGGCTACGAGCAGTACTTC. It encodes CASSLAGTSGYEQYF. The V gene is TRBV7-9, the J gene TRBJ2-5; 11 bases agree with TRBD2. The DNA end is a closer match to TRBJ2-7, so the J assignment may be wrong. The length of the CDR3 is 15 residues. Germline V gene data show CDR1 as SEHNR and CDR2 as FQNEAQ (reference sequence).

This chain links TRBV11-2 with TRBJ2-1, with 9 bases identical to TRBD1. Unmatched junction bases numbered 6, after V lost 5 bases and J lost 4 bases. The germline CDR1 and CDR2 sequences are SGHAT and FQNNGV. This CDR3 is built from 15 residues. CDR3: CASSPSGTGYNEQFF. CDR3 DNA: TGTGCCAGCAGCCCCTCCGGGACAGGGTACAATGAGCAGTTCTTC.

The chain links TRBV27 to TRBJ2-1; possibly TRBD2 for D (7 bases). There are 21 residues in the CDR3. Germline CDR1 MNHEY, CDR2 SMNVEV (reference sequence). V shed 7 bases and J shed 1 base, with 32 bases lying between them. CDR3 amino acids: CASTTPQRGGRVTLSYNEQFF. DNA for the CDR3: TGTGCCAGCACCACCCCTCAAAGGGGGGGGCGGGTTACACTGTCCTACAATGAGCAGTTCTTC.

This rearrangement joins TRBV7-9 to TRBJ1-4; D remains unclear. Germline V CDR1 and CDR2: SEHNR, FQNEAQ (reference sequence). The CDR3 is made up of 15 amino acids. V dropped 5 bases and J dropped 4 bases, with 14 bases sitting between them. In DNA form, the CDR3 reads TGTGCCAGCAGCACTAGCGAGCAGTATAATGAAAAACTGTTTTTT. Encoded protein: CASSTSEQYNEKLFF.

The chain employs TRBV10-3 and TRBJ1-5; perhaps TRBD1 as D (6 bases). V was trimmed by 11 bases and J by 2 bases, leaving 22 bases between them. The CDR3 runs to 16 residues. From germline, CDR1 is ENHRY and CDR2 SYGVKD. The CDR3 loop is CAVGGGAVGGNQPQHF. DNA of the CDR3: TGTGCCGTAGGGGGAGGGGCAGTCGGGGGCAATCAGCCCCAGCATTTT.

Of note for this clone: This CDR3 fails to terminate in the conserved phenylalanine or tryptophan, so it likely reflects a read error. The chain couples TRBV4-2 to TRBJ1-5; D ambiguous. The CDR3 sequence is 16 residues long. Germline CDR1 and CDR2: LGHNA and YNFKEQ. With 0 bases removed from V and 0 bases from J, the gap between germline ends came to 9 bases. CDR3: CASSQEGRYSNQPQHL. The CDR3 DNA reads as TGTGCCAGCAGCCAAGAGGGGAGGTATAGCAATCAGCCCCAGCATCTT.

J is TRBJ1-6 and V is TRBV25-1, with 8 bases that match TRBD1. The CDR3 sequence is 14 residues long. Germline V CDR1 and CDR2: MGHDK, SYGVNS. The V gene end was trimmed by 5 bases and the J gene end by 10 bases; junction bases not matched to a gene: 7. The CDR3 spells CASSYYRGESPLHF. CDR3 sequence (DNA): TGTGCCAGCAGTTATTACAGGGGGGAATCACCCCTCCACTTT.

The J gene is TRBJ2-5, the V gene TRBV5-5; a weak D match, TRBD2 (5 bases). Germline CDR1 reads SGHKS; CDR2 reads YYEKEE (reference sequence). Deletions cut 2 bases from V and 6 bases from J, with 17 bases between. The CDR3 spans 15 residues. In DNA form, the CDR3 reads TGTGCCAGCAGCTTCCAACTAGGCCTAGGTCAGACCCAGTACTTC. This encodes CASSFQLGLGQTQYF. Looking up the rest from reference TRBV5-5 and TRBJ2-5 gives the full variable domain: DAGVTQSPTHLIKTRGQQVTLRCSPISGHKSVSWYQQVLGQGPQFIFQYYEKEERGRGNFPDRFSARQFPNYSSELNVNALLLGDSALYLCASSFQLGLGQTQYFGPGTRLLVL.

The CDR3 DNA reads TGCGCCAGCAGCTTCTCTCCCTCCAATGAGCAGTTCTTC. It codes for CASSFSPSNEQFF. V and J are TRBV5-1 and TRBJ2-1; D is unclear. V was clipped by 2 bases and J by 6 bases, with 9 bases between them. CDR3 size: 13 residues. The germline V gene has CDR1 SGHRS and CDR2 YFSETQ.

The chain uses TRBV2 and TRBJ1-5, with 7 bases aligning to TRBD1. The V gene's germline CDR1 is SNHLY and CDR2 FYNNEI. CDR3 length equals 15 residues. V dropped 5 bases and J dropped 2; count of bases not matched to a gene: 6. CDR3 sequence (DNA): TGTGCCAGCAGTTTGACAGGGTTGGGCAATCAGCCCCAGCATTTT. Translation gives CASSLTGLGNQPQHF.

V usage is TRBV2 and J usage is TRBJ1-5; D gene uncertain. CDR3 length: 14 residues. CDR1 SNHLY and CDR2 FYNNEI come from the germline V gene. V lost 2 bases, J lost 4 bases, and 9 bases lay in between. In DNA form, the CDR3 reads TGTGCCAGCAGTGAACTTGTCAGAAATCAGCCCCAGCATTTT. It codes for CASSELVRNQPQHF.

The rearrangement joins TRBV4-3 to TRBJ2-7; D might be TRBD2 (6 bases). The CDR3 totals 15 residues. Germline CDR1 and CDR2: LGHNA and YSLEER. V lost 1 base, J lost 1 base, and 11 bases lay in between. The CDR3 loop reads CASSQARGSSYEQYF. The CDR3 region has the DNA TGCGCCAGCAGCCAAGCCCGGGGGAGTTCCTACGAGCAGTACTTC.

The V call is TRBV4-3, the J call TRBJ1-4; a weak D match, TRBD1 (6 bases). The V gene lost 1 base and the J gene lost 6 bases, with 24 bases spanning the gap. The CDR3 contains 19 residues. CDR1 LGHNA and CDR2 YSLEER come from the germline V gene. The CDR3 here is CASSQGIVNRVPQYEKLFF. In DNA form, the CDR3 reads TGCGCCAGCAGCCAAGGGATTGTGAACAGGGTTCCCCAATATGAAAAACTGTTTTTT.